These 19 T cell receptor beta chains originate from one sample sequenced in a study of blood T cell repertoires in COVID-19. Sequenced by immunoSEQ multiplex PCR; TCRdb stores in-frame clones only, minus some. The table shows about 160,000 clones, with over 80% occurring only once. Sequenced input: peripheral blood. These receptors came from a woman of 80 years or more with active or convalescent COVID-19.

V is TRBV5-6 and J is TRBJ2-4, with 11 bases matching TRBD1. CDR1 SGHDT and CDR2 YYEEEE come from the germline V gene. There are 15 residues in the CDR3. Trimming at V came to 2 bases and at J to 8 bases, leaving 6 bases not matched to a gene. In DNA form, the CDR3 reads TGTGCCAGCAGCTTAGGACAGGGGGCGGGAGACATTCAGTACTTC. Protein sequence: CASSLGQGAGDIQYF.

The genes are TRBV19 and TRBJ1-2, with 8 nucleotides matching TRBD1. The CDR3 contains 16 residues. V was clipped by 7 bases and J by 3 bases; unmatched bases: 13. The germline CDR1 and CDR2 sequences are LNHDA and SQIVND (reference sequence). In nucleotides, the CDR3 is TGTGCCAGTAATTCAGGGGGCGACAGAAGATACTATGGCTACACCTTC. This encodes CASNSGGDRRYYGYTF.

The chain combines TRBV3-1 (or the pseudogene TRBV3-2) with TRBJ1-2; 9 bases match TRBD1. Germline V CDR1 and CDR2: LGHDT, YNNKEL (reference sequence). V trimming: 6 bases; J trimming: 3 bases; junction bases outside the gene matches: 5. The CDR3 sequence is 14 residues long. Written as DNA, the CDR3 is TGTGCCAGCAGTAACACAGGGGGCGACTATGGCTACACCTTC. As protein: CASSNTGGDYGYTF.

Turning to this clone: The sample carries other DNA sequences with the same CDR3. The chain carries TRBV30 and TRBJ2-7, with D possibly being TRBD1 (6 bases). V lost 0 bases to trimming and J lost 3 bases, with 6 bases between them. The CDR3 has 12 amino acids. CDR1 and CDR2 (germline): GTSNPN, SVGIG (reference sequence). In DNA form, the CDR3 reads TGTGCCTGGAGTGTACAGGGCTACGAGCAGTACTTC. This translates into CAWSVQGYEQYF.

V is TRBV15 and J is TRBJ2-5, with a tentative D call TRBD2 (6 bases). Germline V gene lookup returns CDR1 LNHNV and CDR2 YYDKDF (reference sequence). V gave up 1 base and J gave up 7 bases, with 13 bases separating them. This CDR3 has 14 amino acids. The DNA for the CDR3 is TGTGCCACCAGCAGAGGGGGGACTTTGGGGACCCAGTACTTC. Its protein product is CATSRGGTLGTQYF.

This chain joins TRBV27 and TRBJ1-6; D not certain. The CDR3 is 13 amino acids. Germline V CDR1 and CDR2: MNHEY, SMNVEV (reference sequence). V dropped 2 bases and J dropped 8 bases, with 7 bases sitting between them. CDR3 sequence reads: CASSLGGYSPLHF. The CDR3 DNA follows: TGTGCCAGCAGTTTAGGTGGCTATTCACCCCTCCACTTT.

The rearrangement links TRBV4-1 to TRBJ1-5; unclear D gene. There are 14 residues in the CDR3. V gave up 7 bases and J gave up 4 bases, with 14 bases separating them. Germline lookup yields CDR1 MGHRA and CDR2 YSYEKL. CDR3 nucleotide sequence: TGCGCCAGCATTCCCGGTGGTTTGAATCAGCCCCAGCATTTT. It codes for CASIPGGLNQPQHF.

The rearrangement uses TRBV7-2 and TRBJ2-5, with 9 bases matching TRBD2. With 5 bases clipped from V and 5 bases from J, the junction kept 6 bases outside the gene matches. The CDR3 has 14 amino acids. CDR1 and CDR2 from the germline V gene are SGHTA and FQGNSA. The CDR3 reads CASSPWTSVETQYF. Here the CDR3 DNA reads TGTGCCAGCAGCCCCTGGACTAGCGTGGAGACCCAGTACTTC. Full variable domain (outside the CDR3, taken from reference TRBV7-2 and TRBJ2-5): GAGVSQSPSNKVTEKGKDVELRCDPISGHTALYWYRQSLGQGLEFLIYFQGNSAPDKSGLPSDRFSAERTGGSVSTLTIQRTQQEDSAVYLCASSPWTSVETQYFGPGTRLLVL.

V usage is TRBV7-2 and J usage is TRBJ1-5; D not resolved. Germline V gene lookup returns CDR1 SGHTA and CDR2 FQGNSA. V was cut by 2 bases and J by 7 bases, with 18 bases left in between. The CDR3 is made up of 16 amino acids. CDR3 DNA sequence: TGTGCCAGCAGCTTAATAACTCCCCGGGTCACACAGCCCCAGCATTTT. Its translation is CASSLITPRVTQPQHF.

The chain couples TRBV6-6 to TRBJ2-7; 9 nucleotides line up with TRBD1. CDR1 and CDR2 from the germline V gene are MNHNY and SVGAGI (reference sequence). The junction had 12 bases not matched to a gene; V was cut back by 7 bases and J by 5 bases. This CDR3 is built from 15 residues. The CDR3 coding sequence is TGTGCCAGCAATCGCCGGGACAGGGCAGGTCACGAGCAGTACTTC. Translating it yields CASNRRDRAGHEQYF.

The gene calls are TRBV5-1 and TRBJ1-2, with 10 bases lining up with TRBD1. V shed 4 bases, J shed 0 bases, and the junction held 9 bases outside the gene matches. The CDR3 has 17 amino acids. Germline V gives CDR1 SGHRS, CDR2 YFSETQ. The CDR3 DNA reads TGCGCCAGCAGCAAGGGACAGGGGATACCCGCTAACTATGGCTACACCTTC. Translated: CASSKGQGIPANYGYTF.

The chain is built from TRBV7-9 and TRBJ2-3; 14 bases are a match to TRBD2. The V gene end was trimmed by 4 bases and the J gene end by 1 base; junction bases not matched to a gene: 7. CDR3 length: 18 amino acids. Germline V gene data show CDR1 as SEHNR and CDR2 as FQNEAQ (reference sequence). The CDR3 is CASSYWTSGGRGTDTQYF. The CDR3 nucleotides are TGTGCCAGCAGCTATTGGACTAGCGGGGGGCGGGGCACAGATACGCAGTATTTT.

The chain couples TRBV7-9 to TRBJ1-1; 7 nucleotides align to TRBD1. Germline values: CDR1 SEHNR, CDR2 FQNEAQ (reference sequence). V gave up 3 bases and J gave up 0 bases; unmatched junction bases: 4. The CDR3 extends over 15 amino acids. This chain's CDR3 is CASSLSGTVNTEAFF. The CDR3 coding sequence is TGTGCCAGCAGCTTGTCCGGGACAGTGAACACTGAAGCTTTCTTT. Based on the CDR3 plus reference TRBV7-9 and TRBJ1-1, the full variable domain is DTGVSQNPRHKITKRGQNVTFRCDPISEHNRLYWYRQTLGQGPEFLTYFQNEAQLEKSRLLSDRFSAERPKGSFSTLEIQRTEQGDSAMYLCASSLSGTVNTEAFFGQGTRLTVV.

The chain recombines TRBV30 with TRBJ1-1; D unresolved. The germline gives CDR1 GTSNPN, CDR2 SVGIG (reference sequence). The CDR3 runs 15 residues. V lost 1 base and J lost 0, with 12 bases in between. CDR3 in amino acids: CAWSGSTVMNTEAFF. In DNA, the CDR3 is TGTGCCTGGAGTGGATCCACAGTAATGAACACTGAAGCTTTCTTT.

The gene calls are TRBV5-6 and TRBJ1-1; the D gene is possibly TRBD1 (6 bases). The CDR3 consists of 14 residues. Trimming cost V 2 bases and J 7 bases, with 15 bases left between them. The germline gives CDR1 SGHDT, CDR2 YYEEEE. CDR3 in amino acids: CASSLPLRGGEAFF. Written as DNA, the CDR3 is TGTGCCAGCAGCTTACCCTTACGAGGGGGTGAAGCTTTCTTT.

This clone was observed a single time. The chain couples TRBV12-3 or TRBV12-4 to TRBJ1-1; 7 bases are shared with TRBD1. V was clipped by 5 bases and J by 4 bases; unmatched bases: 4. This CDR3 is 13 amino acids long. CDR3 DNA: TGTGCCAGCAGTCTAAACAGGGGCACTGAAGCTTTCTTT. Its translation: CASSLNRGTEAFF.

This chain links TRBV2 with TRBJ1-1, with TRBD1 identical over 9 bases. This CDR3 comprises 13 residues. The germline V gene encodes CDR1 SNHLY and CDR2 FYNNEI. Trimming removed 6 bases from V and 5 bases from J; junction bases left unmatched: 4. CDR3 region: CASRGTGLTEAFF. CDR3 nucleotide sequence: TGTGCCAGCAGGGGGACAGGGTTAACTGAAGCTTTCTTT.

This rearrangement joins TRBV7-2 to TRBJ2-7; 13 bases are shared with TRBD2. The CDR3 has 16 residues. V shed 0 bases and J 4 bases; nucleotides not matched to a gene: 3. CDR1 is SGHTA, CDR2 FQGNSA, per germline. For the CDR3, the DNA is TGTGCCAGCAGCTTAGCCAGACTAGCGGGGGGATACGAGCAGTACTTC. Translating gives CASSLARLAGGYEQYF.

The rearrangement links TRBV19 to TRBJ1-1, with D unresolved. The germline V and J ends were trimmed by 6 bases and 2 bases, with 10 bases remaining between them. The CDR3 loop spans 13 amino acids. Germline assignment: CDR1 LNHDA and CDR2 SQIVND (reference sequence). In DNA, the CDR3 is TGTGCCAGTAGGCGGGCAGACAACACTGAAGCTTTCTTT. This translates into CASRRADNTEAFF.